This TCR beta chain was recorded in a study of identical twins. Through template switching, a universal primer site was introduced, and the cDNA contained unique molecular identifiers. TCRdb used MiXCR to reprocess the 5' RACE reads, holding one entry per CDR3 protein. The table records 400,000 to 600,000 distinct CDR3 sequences, 20% to 25% of them present only once. This CDR3 spans 15 amino acids. CDR1 is LNHNV and CDR2 is YYDKDF in the germline V gene (reference sequence). Trimming left V 0 bases short and J 4 bases short, with 7 bases between. The sample was also linked to a second study, of yellow fever vaccine responses in identical twins.

Sequenced material: CD4+ T cells sorted from blood. This chain connects TRBV15 to TRBJ1-6; D not certain. The sequence derives from a woman under 30 in good health. The CDR3 sequence is CATSRDLGYNSPLHF. The CDR3 DNA sequence: TGTGCCACCAGCAGAGATCTGGGTTATAATTCACCCCTCCACTTT.